One sample yielded the 9 T cell receptor beta chains listed below, sequenced in a study of blood T cell repertoires in COVID-19. Measured with immunoSEQ multiplex PCR; TCRdb has only the in-frame clones, and not every one. The sample consists of some 66,000 clones, approximately 93% of them appearing once. Sequenced: peripheral blood. These TCRs come from a man aged 70-80 years with active COVID-19.

The chain has TRBV6-6 and TRBJ2-6; 8 nucleotides match TRBD1. The CDR3 totals 16 residues. V trimming: 6 bases; J trimming: 1 base; junction bases outside the gene matches: 5. Looked up from germline, CDR1 is MNHNY and CDR2 is SVGAGI (reference sequence). The CDR3 protein is CASRYRQGSGANVLTF. The CDR3 nucleotides read TGTGCCAGCAGATACAGACAGGGGTCTGGGGCCAACGTCCTGACTTTC.

The chain has TRBV18 and TRBJ2-2, with 8 nucleotides matching TRBD2. The junction had 4 bases not matched to a gene; V was cut back by 3 bases and J by 4 bases. This CDR3 is built from 15 residues. The germline CDR1 and CDR2 sequences are KGHSH and LQKENI. Here the CDR3 DNA reads TGTGCCAGCTCACCCGGGACTAGGGGCACCGGGGAGCTGTTTTTT. It codes for CASSPGTRGTGELFF.

The chain carries TRBV3-1 (or the pseudogene TRBV3-2) and TRBJ2-3, with unresolved D. The germline CDR1 and CDR2 sequences are LGHDT and YNNKEL (reference sequence). CDR3 length equals 12 residues. Trimming removed 7 bases at V and 2 bases at J, with 7 bases between. CDR3 protein: CASTDITDTQYF. In DNA form, the CDR3 reads TGTGCCAGCACAGACATCACAGATACGCAGTATTTT.

This sequence joins TRBV2 and TRBJ1-3, with a tentative D call TRBD1 (6 bases). CDR3 length equals 13 residues. The ends were cut back, 4 bases at V and 2 bases at J, with 6 bases in the middle. Germline V gene lookup returns CDR1 SNHLY and CDR2 FYNNEI. For the CDR3, the DNA is TGTGCCAGCAGTGCAGGGGCTGGAAACACCATATATTTT. Encoded protein: CASSAGAGNTIYF.

The gene calls are TRBV19 and TRBJ2-2; a weak D match, TRBD1 (6 bases). V lost 0 bases to trimming and J lost 4 bases, with 6 bases between them. The germline CDR1 and CDR2 sequences are LNHDA and SQIVND (reference sequence). The CDR3 is 14 amino acids. CDR3 loop: CASSIDRGTGELFF. The CDR3 DNA reads TGTGCCAGTAGTATAGACAGGGGCACCGGGGAGCTGTTTTTT.

This chain links TRBV5-4 with TRBJ1-2, with no clear D. The ends were cut back, 0 bases at V and 2 bases at J, with 8 bases in the middle. CDR3 size: 14 residues. Per germline, CDR1 SGHNT and CDR2 YYREEE (reference sequence). The CDR3 spells CASSLGGVNYGYTF. DNA of the CDR3: TGTGCCAGCAGCTTGGGGGGAGTAAACTATGGCTACACCTTC.

This chain uses TRBV29-1 with TRBJ1-4, with 10 bases matching TRBD1. The ends lost 6 bases at V and 5 bases at J; junction bases unmatched: 3. Germline CDR1 SQVTM, CDR2 ANQGSEA. The CDR3 has 13 residues. The CDR3: CSVPGQGNEKLFF. In DNA, the CDR3 is TGCAGCGTCCCGGGACAGGGGAATGAAAAACTGTTTTTT.

The chain joins TRBV7-5 to TRBJ1-5; the table's D gene call, TRBD1, was not cross checked with the DNA. TRBV7-5 is annotated as a pseudogene. The CDR3 covers 13 residues. The CDR3 is CVRSLRINQPQHF. The CDR3 bases are TGTGTCAGAAGCCTCAGGATTAATCAGCCCCAGCATTTT.

This clone was seen a single time. The chain employs TRBV3-1 (or the pseudogene TRBV3-2) and TRBJ2-1, with TRBD2 matching 9 bases. The CDR3 extends over 15 amino acids. Germline V gives CDR1 LGHDT, CDR2 YNNKEL (reference sequence). V lost 4 bases and J lost 7; bases outside the gene matches: 8. CDR3 sequence (DNA): TGTGCCAGCAGCCGGGCGGGGGGGAATACGAATGAGCAGTTCTTC. As protein: CASSRAGGNTNEQFF.